Shown below are 21 T cell receptor beta chains from a single sample sequenced in a study of CD8+CD57+ T cells in acquired aplastic anemia. For CDR3 and TCR beta VDJ profiling, genomic DNA was the template used. Each CDR3 protein is one row after TCRdb ran MiXCR on the reads. The sample carries approximately 98,000 distinct CDR3 sequences, approximately 73% recorded once. Sequenced patients had shown CD8+CD57+ cell expansion by flow cytometry. Sequenced input: sorted CD4+, CD8+, or CD8+CD57+ T cells (not recorded which) from PBMCs. The receptor set was obtained from a human donor with aplastic anemia.

The CDR3 loop reads CASRPGTGYGYTF. In DNA form, the CDR3 reads TGTGCCAGCAGGCCAGGGACGGGCTATGGCTACACCTTC. This chain links TRBV7-8 with TRBJ1-2; D perhaps matches TRBD1 (5 bases). CDR3 length equals 13 residues. The ends were cut back, 6 bases at V and 4 bases at J, with 12 bases in the middle. CDR1 and CDR2 (germline): SGHVS, FQNEAQ.

This chain uses TRBV10-3 with TRBJ1-2; possible D gene TRBD1, 5 bases. V was shortened by 8 bases and J by 0 bases, with 16 bases between the two germline ends. Looked up from germline, CDR1 is ENHRY and CDR2 is SYGVKD. This CDR3 region has 15 residues. In DNA form, the CDR3 reads TGTGCCATCGAGGCAGGAGGGGCAGCTAACTATGGCTACACCTTC. Its translation is CAIEAGGAANYGYTF.

This clonotype has more than one count but fewer than ten. J is TRBJ2-3 and V is TRBV25-1; D is unclear. The CDR3 length is 16 residues. In germline, CDR1 is MGHDK, CDR2 SYGVNS. The V end was cut by 8 bases, the J end by 14 bases, with 32 bases between. CDR3 sequence: CASLDSTGYRYAVPYF. The DNA of the CDR3 is TGTGCCAGCCTAGATAGTACGGGCTACAGATACGCAGTCCCGTATTTT.

The V gene is TRBV7-9, the J gene TRBJ2-7, with TRBD2 matching over 8 bases. The J call may be in error: the DNA end matches TRBJ2-5 better. CDR1 is SEHNR, CDR2 FQNEAQ, per germline (reference sequence). This CDR3 spans 15 amino acids. CDR3 in DNA: TGTGCCAGCAGCTTAAGCACTAGCGGACAAGAGACCCAGTACTTC. Its protein is CASSLSTSGQETQYF.

V is TRBV24-1 and J is TRBJ1-4; D not certain. The germline V gene encodes CDR1 KGHDR and CDR2 SFDVKD. V lost 0 bases to trimming and J lost 8 bases, with 6 bases between them. The CDR3 spans 13 residues. The CDR3 here is CATSDLQEEKLFF. CDR3 coding DNA: TGTGCCACCAGTGATTTGCAGGAAGAAAAACTGTTTTTT.

The V gene is TRBV7-3, the J gene TRBJ1-2, with 8 positions matching TRBD1. From germline, CDR1 is SGHTA and CDR2 FQGTGA. The ends lost 2 bases at V and 8 bases at J; junction bases unmatched: 7. The CDR3 runs to 14 residues. This CDR3 is CASSLGPDRGGYTF. CDR3 sequence (DNA): TGTGCCAGCAGCTTAGGTCCCGACAGGGGCGGCTACACCTTC.

A word on this clonotype: An end of the junction does not agree with germline; a read error may underlie this. This chain connects TRBV13 to TRBJ2-4; maybe TRBD1 (6 bases). The CDR3 is made up of 15 amino acids. Germline V gene data show CDR1 as PRHDT and CDR2 as FYEKMQ (reference sequence). This CDR3 is CASSLVEGGKNTQYF. CDR3 coding DNA: TGTGCCAGCAGCTTAGTTGAAGGGGGAAAAAACACTCAGTACTTC.

The chain combines TRBV19 with TRBJ1-4; 9 bases are a match to TRBD1. The junction had 4 bases not matched to a gene; V was cut back by 5 bases and J by 6 bases. The CDR3 spans 14 residues. CDR1 is LNHDA and CDR2 is SQIVND in the germline V gene (reference sequence). The CDR3 reads CASSLGTGYEKLFF. DNA for the CDR3: TGTGCCAGTAGTCTCGGGACAGGGTATGAAAAACTGTTTTTT.

The chain couples TRBV19 to TRBJ2-3; tentatively, D is TRBD2 (6 bases). The CDR3 loop spans 14 amino acids. Germline values: CDR1 LNHDA, CDR2 SQIVND (reference sequence). V was pared by 5 bases and J by 2 bases, with 11 bases between. The CDR3 spells CASSPGVNTDTQYF. For the CDR3, the DNA is TGTGCCAGTAGTCCGGGGGTGAACACAGATACGCAGTATTTT.

This clonotype came up once. V usage is TRBV19 and J usage is TRBJ2-2, with D unresolved. With 3 bases removed from V and 3 bases from J, the gap between germline ends came to 5 bases. From germline, CDR1 is LNHDA and CDR2 SQIVND (reference sequence). This CDR3 spans 13 amino acids. The CDR3 loop is CASSILDTGELFF. The CDR3 nucleotides read TGTGCCAGTAGTATCTTGGACACCGGGGAGCTGTTTTTT.

This clonotype was seen a few times. The chain links TRBV7-8 to TRBJ2-7; D remains unclear. This CDR3 is built from 13 residues. Trimming shortened V by 1 base and J by 4 bases, and 8 bases separated the two germline ends. The germline gives CDR1 SGHVS, CDR2 FQNEAQ. CDR3 DNA: TGTGCCAGCAGCTTAGGGCTTGGGTACGAGCAGTACTTC. Its protein product is CASSLGLGYEQYF.

This rearrangement joins TRBV19 to TRBJ2-7; 7 nucleotides align to TRBD1. Germline assignment: CDR1 LNHDA and CDR2 SQIVND (reference sequence). V lost 5 bases, J lost 6 bases, and 7 bases stayed unmatched. This CDR3 region has 13 residues. The CDR3 coding sequence is TGTGCCAGTAGTGCCGGGACAGCCACCGAGCAGTACTTC. The encoded protein is CASSAGTATEQYF. The entire variable domain, with the rest obtained from reference TRBV19 and TRBJ2-7, is as follows: DGGITQSPKYLFRKEGQNVTLSCEQNLNHDAMYWYRQDPGQGLRLIYYSQIVNDFQKGDIAEGYSVSREKKESFPLTVTSAQKNPTAFYLCASSAGTATEQYFGPGTRLTVT.

The chain couples TRBV20-1 to TRBJ2-5; 8 bases are shared with TRBD1. CDR3 length equals 13 residues. The V gene's germline CDR1 is DFQATT and CDR2 SNEGSKA (reference sequence). Trimming at V came to 3 bases and at J to 1 base, leaving 1 base not matched to a gene. Here the CDR3 DNA reads TGCAGTGCTAGGGACAGGGCCCAAGAGACCCAGTACTTC. It encodes CSARDRAQETQYF.

V gene TRBV6-1 combines with J gene TRBJ2-7; 9 bases align to TRBD1. This CDR3 contains 14 residues. Germline V gene sequence: CDR1 MNHNS, CDR2 SASEGT. V shed 4 bases and J 7 bases; nucleotides not matched to a gene: 8. The CDR3 nucleotides read TGTGCCAGCAGTGTATCCGGGACAGGGTTGGAGCAGTACTTC. This gives the protein CASSVSGTGLEQYF.

The genes are TRBV20-1 and TRBJ2-7; 12 bases agree with TRBD2. The CDR3 spans 18 residues. After removal of 7 bases from V and 0 bases from J, the junction contained 16 bases not matched to a gene. Germline V gene lookup returns CDR1 DFQATT and CDR2 SNEGSKA (reference sequence). The CDR3 nucleotides read TGCAGTGTTACGGGACCGGGACTAGCGGGCTTGAGCTCCTACGAGCAGTACTTC. It yields the protein CSVTGPGLAGLSSYEQYF.

The V and J genes are TRBV29-1 and TRBJ2-7, with D possibly matching TRBD2 (5 bases). This CDR3 is built from 12 residues. Deletions cut 7 bases from V and 2 bases from J, with 12 bases between. Germline V gene sequence: CDR1 SQVTM, CDR2 ANQGSEA. The CDR3 bases are TGCAGCGACCGGAAGAGGGCCTACGAGCAGTACTTC. Translated: CSDRKRAYEQYF.

V gene TRBV5-1 combines with J gene TRBJ2-5; D is ambiguous. Deletions cut 4 bases from V and 5 bases from J, with 18 bases between. Germline values: CDR1 SGHRS, CDR2 YFSETQ. The CDR3 contains 15 residues. The CDR3 loop is CASSPRPGKGETQYF. Written as DNA, the CDR3 is TGCGCCAGCAGCCCCAGACCTGGTAAAGGGGAGACCCAGTACTTC.

The gene calls are TRBV11-1 and TRBJ2-2; either TRBD1 or TRBD2 may fit D (5 bases each). Germline CDR1 is SGHAT and CDR2 is FQDESV (reference sequence). The V and J ends lost 6 bases and 6 bases respectively, with 26 bases between them. The CDR3 loop spans 18 amino acids. The CDR3 nucleotides are TGTGCCAGCAGTGATATGCAGGCAGTCGTAGGGGACGCCGGGGAGCTGTTTTTT. It yields the protein CASSDMQAVVGDAGELFF.

This clonotype was observed a few times. V and J are TRBV10-3 and TRBJ2-1; TRBD2 agrees at 10 bases. Germline CDR1 is ENHRY and CDR2 is SYGVKD. J was trimmed by 7 bases and V by 10 bases; bases with no gene match: 7. The CDR3 runs to 13 residues. The CDR3 here is CASLAGEGNEQFF. CDR3 in DNA: TGTGCCAGTCTAGCGGGAGAAGGGAATGAGCAGTTCTTC.

The chain is built from TRBV25-1 and TRBJ2-2, with D maybe TRBD1 (5 bases). Trimming took off 3 bases at V and 6 bases at J, with 20 bases between the two ends. This CDR3 is built from 17 residues. The V gene's germline CDR1 is MGHDK and CDR2 SYGVNS. CDR3 sequence: CASSDPGPERIAGELFF. For the CDR3, the DNA is TGTGCCAGCAGTGACCCAGGGCCGGAGAGAATCGCCGGGGAGCTGTTTTTT. The full variable domain, rest sourced from reference TRBV25-1 and TRBJ2-2, is EADIYQTPRYLVIGTGKKITLECSQTMGHDKMYWYQQDPGMELHLIHYSYGVNSTEKGDLSSESTVSRIRTEHFPLTLESARPSHTSQYLCASSDPGPERIAGELFFGEGSRLTVL.

V gene TRBV19 combines with J gene TRBJ1-5; 8 nucleotides match TRBD1. The junction had 3 bases not matched to a gene; V was cut back by 6 bases and J by 5 bases. Germline V CDR1 and CDR2: LNHDA, SQIVND (reference sequence). The CDR3 length is 13 residues. The CDR3 DNA reads TGTGCCAGTAGGGACAGGGTGGATCAGCCCCAGCATTTT. Its translation is CASRDRVDQPQHF.